This TCR beta chain was recovered during a study of T cells after yellow fever vaccination. The overall study: Low-cell-number fractions were prepared with SMART-Seq v4 Ultra Low Input. General study findings and limits: The study found a weaker secondary response that peaked faster, day 5 versus 15. After the booster, roughly 96% of CD4 and just over 85% of CD8 primary-response clones were re-detected.

TCRdb passed the 5' RACE reads through MiXCR, listing each CDR3 protein once. The sample has more than 95,000 distinct CDR3 sequences, more than 7.5% seen once. On this clonotype: What it binds is not known.

The CDR3 has 15 residues. V gave up 0 bases and J gave up 5 bases, with 13 bases separating them. Germline CDR1 MNHEY, CDR2 SVGAGI. The specimen comprised CD8+ T cells sorted from PBMCs, sampled on the day of the yellow fever booster vaccination. This chain uses TRBV6-5 with TRBJ2-5; a possible D gene is TRBD1 (5 bases). This sequence originates from a man between 18 and 35 years old who received the YFV17D yellow fever vaccine. This chain's CDR3 is CASSYSTGRAETQYF. The CDR3 nucleotides are TGTGCCAGCAGTTACTCGACCGGCAGGGCGGAGACCCAGTACTTC.